This is a list of T cell receptor beta chains from one sample in a study of T cells after yellow fever vaccination. TCRdb itself ran the 5' RACE reads through MiXCR, one entry per CDR3 protein. The table lists 300,000 to 350,000 distinct CDR3 sequences, 3.5% to 4.5% of them singletons, with roughly a fifth in the top ten. This specimen was PBMCs, taken 15 days after the yellow fever booster vaccination. Receptors were obtained from a man aged 18 to 30 who received the YFV17D yellow fever vaccine. CDR3s include the opening cysteine and the closing phenylalanine or tryptophan. D genes are given only for firm matches. Rows give clone size only sometimes, using once, few, many, or a class for an expanded clone.

j_call	d_call	v_call	clone_size	cdr3_nt	cdr3_aa
TRBJ2-4	NA	TRBV7-2	many	TGTGCCAGCAGCTTAGTTGGGCCGGCAGACAGAAAAAACATTCAGTACTTC	CASSLVGPADRKNIQYF
TRBJ1-1	NA	TRBV11-2	many	TGTGCCAGCAGCTTATACGGGGGTAGCACTGAAGCTTTCTTT	CASSLYGGSTEAFF
TRBJ1-5	TRBD1	TRBV24-1	NA	TGTGCCACCAGTGATTTAGTACAGGGGCAGGGCAATCAGCCCCAGCATTTT	CATSDLVQGQGNQPQHF
TRBJ2-5	NA	TRBV6-5	many	TGTGCCAGCAGTTTACTCGGCCAGACCCAGTACTTC	CASSLLGQTQYF
TRBJ2-3	NA	TRBV4-1	few	TGCGCCAGCAAACCAAGAGGGGCCCTCGCGGGTACAGATACGCAGTATTTT	CASKPRGALAGTDTQYF
TRBJ2-3	TRBD1	TRBV20-1	many	TGCAGTGCTCTACTACCGGGACAGAGTATTCCTAGCACAGATACGCAGTATTTT	CSALLPGQSIPSTDTQYF
TRBJ2-1	NA	TRBV2	few	TGTGCCAGCAGGGCGGATGTAGGGGTGGAGTTCTTC	CASRADVGVEFF
TRBJ1-6	NA	TRBV7-9	many	TGTGCCAGCAGCTTAGCAAGCACGGCGAATTCACCCCTCCACTTT	CASSLASTANSPLHF
TRBJ1-2	NA	TRBV4-1	many	TGCGCCAGCAGCCCCACGACCCCTCAGGGAGACTATGGCTACACCTTC	CASSPTTPQGDYGYTF
TRBJ1-2	NA	TRBV12-3/TRBV12-4	few	TGTGCCAGCAGTTTGGGGAGATCTCACTATGGCTACACCTTC	CASSLGRSHYGYTF
TRBJ2-5	NA	TRBV4-1	many	TGCGCCAGCAGCCAAGATGCGTCGGGGGATGAGGTGGGAGAGACCCAGTACTTC	CASSQDASGDEVGETQYF
TRBJ1-5	TRBD1	TRBV12-3/TRBV12-4	NA	TGTGCCAGCAGACCCGGGCAGGGGGCTTTTCAGCCCCAGCATTTT	CASRPGQGAFQPQHF
TRBJ2-1	TRBD2	TRBV20-1	few	TGCAGTGCTGAAAGCGGGAGGCTCCTTAGTGAGCAGTTCTTC	CSAESGRLLSEQFF
TRBJ1-3	NA	TRBV5-1	many	TGCGCCAGCAGCCCGGGTGCTGAAGGAAACACCATATATTTT	CASSPGAEGNTIYF
TRBJ1-1	NA	TRBV12-3/TRBV12-4	few	TGTGCCTCCCTCACAGGGACAATCGCCACTGAAGCTTTCTTT	CASLTGTIATEAFF
TRBJ1-1	TRBD1	TRBV10-3	NA	TGTGCCATCAGTGACTCGACAGGGGACACTGAAGCTTTCTTT	CAISDSTGDTEAFF
TRBJ2-5	TRBD1	TRBV7-9	NA	TGTGCCAGCCGGACAGGGCGAAAAGAGACCCAGTACTTC	CASRTGRKETQYF
TRBJ2-1	TRBD1	TRBV7-9	many	TGTGCCAGCTCTCCGGGACAGGGTGACTGGGAGCAGTTCTTC	CASSPGQGDWEQFF
TRBJ1-6	NA	TRBV4-2	many	TGTGCCAGCAGCCAGTCCACAGGGCTTCGCTCACCCCTCCACTTT	CASSQSTGLRSPLHF
TRBJ2-5	TRBD2	TRBV7-6	many	TGTGCCAGCAGCTTTTCGGGGGGGGCCTTTCAGTACTTC	CASSFSGGAFQYF
TRBJ2-7	TRBD1	TRBV7-2	few	TGTGCCAGCAGCGCCCGGGACAGGGGGCGACACGAGCAGTACTTC	CASSARDRGRHEQYF
TRBJ1-1	NA	TRBV12-3/TRBV12-4	many	TGTGCCAGCATGAGGACGGGGATGGGCACTGAAGCTTTCTTT	CASMRTGMGTEAFF
TRBJ1-2	NA	TRBV7-8	many	TGTGCCAGCAGCTTAGGGCTGTACTATGGCTACACCTTC	CASSLGLYYGYTF
TRBJ1-1	NA	TRBV5-1	NA	TGCGCCAGCAGCCCGGGGGGGGAAGAAACTGAAGCTTTCTTT	CASSPGGEETEAFF
TRBJ2-1	TRBD2	TRBV5-1	NA	TGCGCCAGCAGCTGGACTAGCGGGGGGCTAAACTACAATGAGCAGTTCTTC	CASSWTSGGLNYNEQFF
TRBJ2-7	NA	TRBV11-1	NA	TGTGCCAGCAGCCCTCGTCGGACAGTTATCTACGAGCAGTACTTC	CASSPRRTVIYEQYF
TRBJ1-3	NA	TRBV6-9	NA	TGTGCCAGCAGTTATGACGGACGGCGTCGGACAGAGGGCATATATTTT	CASSYDGRRRTEGIYF
TRBJ1-4	TRBD1	TRBV3-1	few	TGTGCCAGCAGCCAAGACACGAGGATGATGACAGGGGGCGAGGAAAAACTGTTTTTT	CASSQDTRMMTGGEEKLFF
TRBJ2-2	NA	TRBV5-1	many	TGCGCCAGCAGCGAACCGGGGCGAACCGGGGAGCTGTTTTTT	CASSEPGRTGELFF
TRBJ1-2	NA	TRBV7-3	NA	TGTGCCAGCAGCCCGACAGCGACCTCCTACTATGGCTACACCTTC	CASSPTATSYYGYTF
TRBJ1-2	NA	TRBV19	NA	TGTGCCAGTAAGGAGGCCGTCTTAGGCTACACCTTC	CASKEAVLGYTF
TRBJ2-5	TRBD1	TRBV7-3	many	TGTGCCAGCAGCCTAGGGACAGGGGGCTCCCAAGAGACCCAGTACTTC	CASSLGTGGSQETQYF
TRBJ2-7	NA	TRBV7-2	NA	TGTGCCAGCAGCTTAGGTCCCCAGGGCGCCTACGAGCAGTACTTC	CASSLGPQGAYEQYF
TRBJ1-6	TRBD1	TRBV28	NA	TGTGCCAGCCGAAACTCCGGGACAGGGGTGATATCACCCCTCCACTTT	CASRNSGTGVISPLHF
TRBJ2-1	NA	TRBV6-2/TRBV6-3	few	TGTGCCAGCAGTTACTCGGGAAGGGGCAATGAGCAGTTCTTC	CASSYSGRGNEQFF
TRBJ2-3	NA	TRBV7-2	many	TGTGCCAGCAGCTTTGCAGGCCCGGCGAAAGATACGCAGTATTTT	CASSFAGPAKDTQYF
TRBJ1-6	NA	TRBV7-2	many	TGTGCCAGCAGCTTGGGGTCCATACAGGGCCATAATTCACCCCTCCACTTT	CASSLGSIQGHNSPLHF
TRBJ1-2	NA	TRBV4-1	many	TGCGCCAGCAGCCAAGATAGGGGTGCTCGGCAGGGTGCGAACTATGGCTACACCTTC	CASSQDRGARQGANYGYTF
TRBJ2-3	NA	TRBV12-3/TRBV12-4	few	TGTGCCAGCAGTTTATGGGCGGATACGCAGTATTTT	CASSLWADTQYF
TRBJ2-4	NA	TRBV20-1	few	TGCAGTGCTCCGCAGGACGGGGAGTTCATTCAGTACTTC	CSAPQDGEFIQYF
TRBJ2-5	TRBD1	TRBV20-1	many	TGCAGTGCTAGTGCCAGGGGGTTGGAGACCCAGTACTTC	CSASARGLETQYF
TRBJ2-5	NA	TRBV13	few	TGTGCCAGCAGCTTAGGGGGCCGGACGGGGACCCAGTACTTC	CASSLGGRTGTQYF
TRBJ2-6	NA	TRBV4-3	many	TGCGCCAGCAGTCGTCAAAGCAGTGGGGCCAACGTCCTGACTTTC	CASSRQSSGANVLTF
TRBJ2-1	NA	TRBV5-1	NA	TGCGCCAGCAGCTCCACTAATGAGCAGTTCTTC	CASSSTNEQFF
TRBJ2-3	NA	TRBV2	NA	TGTGCCAGCACGTTCGAGGGCGGGGGCACAGATACGCAGTATTTT	CASTFEGGGTDTQYF
TRBJ1-2	NA	TRBV28	NA	TGTGCCAGCAATCAGGGGCCAAAACCCCTCTATGGCTACACCTTC	CASNQGPKPLYGYTF
TRBJ2-3	NA	TRBV6-5	NA	TGTGCCAGCAGTTACATTGGGGGGAGAGGGGGGAAATTAGATACGCAGTATTTT	CASSYIGGRGGKLDTQYF
TRBJ1-6	NA	TRBV27	few	TGTGCCAGCAGTACAGCGAGGAATTCACCCCTCCACTTT	CASSTARNSPLHF
TRBJ1-2	NA	TRBV5-1	NA	TGCGCCAGCAGCTTGGCCCCAGGGGATGGTGGCTACACCTTC	CASSLAPGDGGYTF
TRBJ2-2	TRBD2	TRBV4-3	few	TGCGCCAGCAGCGAAACTAGCGGGGGGGCCTTAGGGGAGCTGTTTTTT	CASSETSGGALGELFF
TRBJ2-2	NA	TRBV11-2	NA	TGTGCCAGCAGCTCCCACCCGCAGGAGGCCACCGGGGAGCTGTTTTTT	CASSSHPQEATGELFF
TRBJ2-2	NA	TRBV5-1	few	TGCGCCAGCAGCTTGGGTAGTGCTAACACCGGGGAGCTGTTTTTT	CASSLGSANTGELFF
TRBJ2-1	NA	TRBV7-9	few	TGTGCCAGCAGCCCGCTCCGGACTCTCAATGAGCAGTTCTTC	CASSPLRTLNEQFF
TRBJ2-2	NA	TRBV2	few	TGTGCCAGCAGGGAAGTGAACACCGGGGAGCTGTTTTTT	CASREVNTGELFF
TRBJ1-6	NA	TRBV6-6	many	TGTGCCAGCAGTTATTTGAGGGTGTCAGGGAATAATTCACCCCTCCACTTT	CASSYLRVSGNNSPLHF
TRBJ2-4	NA	TRBV4-3	NA	TGCGCCAGCAGCCAAGGGGTAGCCAAAAACATTCAGTACTTC	CASSQGVAKNIQYF
TRBJ2-5	TRBD1	TRBV19	few	TGTGCCAGTAGTATTTTTGGACAGGGGGGTCGAGAGACCCAGTACTTC	CASSIFGQGGRETQYF
TRBJ1-1	NA	TRBV7-2	many	TGTGCCAGCAGCTTAATAGGGCGTGGTGAAGCTTTCTTT	CASSLIGRGEAFF
TRBJ1-4	TRBD1	TRBV7-9	many	TGTGCCAGCAGCCTACAGGGGATCGACGAAAAACTGTTTTTT	CASSLQGIDEKLFF